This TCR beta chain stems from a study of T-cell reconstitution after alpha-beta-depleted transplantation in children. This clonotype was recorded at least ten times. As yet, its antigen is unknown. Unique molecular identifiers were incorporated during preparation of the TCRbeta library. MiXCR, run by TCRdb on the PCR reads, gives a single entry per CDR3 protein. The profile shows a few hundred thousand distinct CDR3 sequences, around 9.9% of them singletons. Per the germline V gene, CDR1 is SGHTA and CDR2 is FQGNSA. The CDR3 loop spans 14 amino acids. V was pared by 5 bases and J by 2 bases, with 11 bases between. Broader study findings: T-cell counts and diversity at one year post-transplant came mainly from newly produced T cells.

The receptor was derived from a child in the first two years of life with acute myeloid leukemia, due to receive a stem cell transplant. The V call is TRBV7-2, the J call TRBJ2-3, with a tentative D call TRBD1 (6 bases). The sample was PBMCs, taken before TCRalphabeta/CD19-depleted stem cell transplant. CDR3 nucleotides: TGTGCCAGCAGCCTGGGACAAATCACAGATACGCAGTATTTT. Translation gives CASSLGQITDTQYF.